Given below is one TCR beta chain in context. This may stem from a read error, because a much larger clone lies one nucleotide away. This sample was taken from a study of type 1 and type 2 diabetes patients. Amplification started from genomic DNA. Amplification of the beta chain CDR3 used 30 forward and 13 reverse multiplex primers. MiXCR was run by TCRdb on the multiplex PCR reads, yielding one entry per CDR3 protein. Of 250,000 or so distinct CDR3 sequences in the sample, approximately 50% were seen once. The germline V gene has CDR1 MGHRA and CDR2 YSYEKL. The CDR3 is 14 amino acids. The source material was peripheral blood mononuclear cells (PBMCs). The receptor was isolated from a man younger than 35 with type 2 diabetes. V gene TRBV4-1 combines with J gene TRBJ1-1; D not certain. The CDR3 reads CASSQEGLADETFF. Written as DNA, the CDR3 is TGCGCCAGCAGCCAAGAAGGCTTGGCAGATGAAACTTTCTTT.